The 11 T cell receptor beta chains in this list originate from one sample, sequenced in a study of CD8 T cells in Susac syndrome. RNA amounts of roughly 0.5 to 1 ug underwent reverse transcription with random hexamers. A single record per CDR3 protein comes from TCRdb applying MiXCR to the immunoSEQ multiplex PCR reads. The sample consists of over 100,000 distinct CDR3 sequences, 96% of them appearing once. Source material: CD4+ T cells from PBMCs. The origin of the receptors is a human donor with Susac syndrome.

This clonotype was found once. The junction departs from germline at one end; a sequencing error may be responsible. The chain employs TRBV7-7 and TRBJ2-1; D might be TRBD1 (7 bases). This CDR3 has 13 residues. Germline assignment: CDR1 SSHAT and CDR2 FNYEAQ (reference sequence). The CDR3 spells CASSLGGGGEQFF. CDR3 in DNA: TGTGCTAGCAGCTTAGGAGGGGGCGGTGAGCAGTTCTTC.

This chain uses TRBV2 with TRBJ2-3; the D is unclear. Germline V gene data show CDR1 as SNHLY and CDR2 as FYNNEI. The CDR3 has 15 amino acids. With 2 bases removed from V and 2 bases from J, the gap between germline ends came to 11 bases. This chain's CDR3 is CASSESPTNTDTQYF. CDR3 sequence (DNA): TGTGCCAGCAGTGAAAGCCCCACAAACACAGATACGCAGTATTTT.

The chain uses TRBV29-1 and TRBJ2-7; maybe TRBD2 (5 bases). Germline values: CDR1 SQVTM, CDR2 ANQGSEA. The V and J ends lost 4 bases and 0 bases respectively, with 10 bases between them. CDR3 size: 13 residues. The CDR3 protein is CSVASGSSYEQYF. The DNA for the CDR3 is TGCAGCGTTGCAAGCGGCAGCTCCTACGAGCAGTACTTC.

DNA of the CDR3: TGTGCCTGGAGTGGGACGGAGGTAAGACCGAATTCTTTCTTT. Amino acid sequence: CAWSGTEVRPNSFF. The chain is built from TRBV30 and TRBJ1-1, with D unresolved. Trimming took 1 base from V and 12 from J, leaving 21 bases between them. The CDR3 sequence is 14 residues long. Looked up from germline, CDR1 is GTSNPN and CDR2 is SVGIG (reference sequence).

This rearrangement joins TRBV7-9 to TRBJ2-3; a weak D match, TRBD2 (6 bases). In germline, CDR1 is SEHNR, CDR2 FQNEAQ (reference sequence). This CDR3 spans 16 amino acids. The ends were cut back, 1 base at V and 2 bases at J, with 13 bases in the middle. Written as DNA, the CDR3 is TGTGCCAGCAGCTTAGACGGAGGGAGGACCACAGATACGCAGTATTTT. As protein: CASSLDGGRTTDTQYF.

This rearrangement joins TRBV5-6 to TRBJ2-6; D unresolved. With 0 bases removed from V and 1 base from J, the gap between germline ends came to 8 bases. Germline-derived CDR1 and CDR2 are SGHDT and YYEEEE. The CDR3 consists of 16 residues. The CDR3 nucleotides read TGTGCCAGCAGCTTGGTATTGCGTTCTGGGGCCAACGTCCTGACTTTC. Translating gives CASSLVLRSGANVLTF.

The gene calls are TRBV9 and TRBJ2-1; D tentatively reads TRBD1 or TRBD2 (6 bases each). Germline V gene data show CDR1 as SGDLS and CDR2 as YYNGEE. V lost 3 bases and J 4 bases, leaving 11 bases between the germline ends. The CDR3 has 14 residues. The CDR3 DNA sequence: TGTGCCAGCAGCGCCGGAGGGGGTTACAATGAGCAGTTCTTC. Amino acids: CASSAGGGYNEQFF.

The rearrangement joins TRBV4-1 to TRBJ2-5; D is unresolved. Germline V gene sequence: CDR1 MGHRA, CDR2 YSYEKL. Trimming shortened V by 2 bases and J by 4 bases, and 8 bases separated the two germline ends. The CDR3 runs to 13 residues. The CDR3 nucleotides read TGCGCCAGCAGCCAAATTCTCGGAGAGACCCAGTACTTC. It specifies CASSQILGETQYF.

The CDR3 DNA sequence: TGTGCCAGCACCCTGACAGGGTGGGGCTCTGGGGCCAACGTCCTGACTTTC. Protein product: CASTLTGWGSGANVLTF. V usage is TRBV28 and J usage is TRBJ2-6; 7 positions match TRBD1. The germline V gene encodes CDR1 MDHEN and CDR2 SYDVKM. The CDR3 runs 17 residues. J gave up 0 bases and V 7 bases, and 9 bases lay outside the gene matches.

In this sample, this clonotype turned up once. The chain is built from TRBV24-1 and TRBJ2-5, with D perhaps TRBD1 (6 bases). The CDR3 is made up of 16 amino acids. Per germline, CDR1 KGHDR and CDR2 SFDVKD. The ends were cut back, 4 bases at V and 5 bases at J, with 19 bases in the middle. As DNA, the CDR3 is TGTGCCACCAGTGACAACGTACAGGGCCCGGGGGAGACCCAGTACTTC. Translated, it gives CATSDNVQGPGETQYF.

CDR3 DNA sequence: TGTGCCAGCAGGAACGCTCAGACAGGGGTCTATGGCTACACCTTC. This codes for CASRNAQTGVYGYTF. The chain recombines TRBV6-1 with TRBJ1-2, with TRBD1 matching over 8 bases. The CDR3 has 15 amino acids. J gave up 4 bases and V 6 bases, and 10 bases lay outside the gene matches. From germline, CDR1 is MNHNS and CDR2 SASEGT.